These T cell receptor beta chains were read from a single sample in a study of control samples from healthy donors and cancer patients. Assay: immunoSEQ multiplex PCR; the TCRdb copy retains only in-frame clones and omits some. The sample records about 79,000 clones, 80% to 95% being singletons. The sample consisted of PBMCs. These receptors came from a woman in her 40s with lung cancer. Each CDR3 is given with its conserved first and last residue. Each record gives: D gene, J gene, V gene, CDR3 protein, CDR3 DNA. D genes are given only for firm matches.

D gene: .; J gene: TRBJ2-5; V gene: TRBV15; CDR3 protein: CAPGGGTDF; CDR3 DNA: TGTGCCCCAGGGGGGGGGACGGACTTC
D gene: .; J gene: TRBJ1-6; V gene: TRBV23-1; CDR3 protein: CASSQSRGVLYNSPLHF; CDR3 DNA: TGCGCCAGCAGTCAATCCCGGGGGGTATTGTATAATTCACCCCTCCACTTT
D gene: TRBD1; J gene: TRBJ1-5; V gene: TRBV19; CDR3 protein: CASSLGQGGNQPQHF; CDR3 DNA: TGTGCCAGTAGTTTGGGACAGGGGGGCAATCAGCCCCAGCATTTT
D gene: TRBD1; J gene: TRBJ2-5; V gene: TRBV9; CDR3 protein: CASSAGTGEETQYF; CDR3 DNA: TGTGCCAGCAGCGCCGGGACAGGTGAAGAGACCCAGTACTTC
D gene: .; J gene: TRBJ2-1; V gene: TRBV7-9; CDR3 protein: CASSRATDSYNEQFF; CDR3 DNA: TGTGCCAGCAGCCGGGCGACAGACTCCTACAATGAGCAGTTCTTC
D gene: .; J gene: TRBJ1-2; V gene: TRBV27; CDR3 protein: CASSYQGGSYGYTF; CDR3 DNA: TGTGCCAGCAGTTATCAGGGAGGTAGCTATGGCTACACCTTC
D gene: .; J gene: TRBJ1-2; V gene: TRBV11-2; CDR3 protein: CASSSYRDGYYGYTF; CDR3 DNA: TGTGCCAGCAGCTCCTACCGGGACGGATACTATGGCTACACCTTC
D gene: .; J gene: TRBJ2-7; V gene: TRBV19; CDR3 protein: CASSIGLAGRSEQYF; CDR3 DNA: TGTGCCAGTAGTATAGGTTTGGCAGGGAGGAGCGAGCAGTACTTC
D gene: TRBD1; J gene: TRBJ1-1; V gene: TRBV10-3; CDR3 protein: CAISESRQQGAPTTEAFF; CDR3 DNA: TGTGCCATCAGTGAGAGTCGCCAGCAGGGGGCCCCGACCACTGAAGCTTTCTTT
D gene: TRBD1; J gene: TRBJ2-3; V gene: TRBV6-5; CDR3 protein: CASIPGTGGTDTQYF; CDR3 DNA: TGTGCCAGCATCCCCGGGACAGGCGGCACAGATACGCAGTATTTT